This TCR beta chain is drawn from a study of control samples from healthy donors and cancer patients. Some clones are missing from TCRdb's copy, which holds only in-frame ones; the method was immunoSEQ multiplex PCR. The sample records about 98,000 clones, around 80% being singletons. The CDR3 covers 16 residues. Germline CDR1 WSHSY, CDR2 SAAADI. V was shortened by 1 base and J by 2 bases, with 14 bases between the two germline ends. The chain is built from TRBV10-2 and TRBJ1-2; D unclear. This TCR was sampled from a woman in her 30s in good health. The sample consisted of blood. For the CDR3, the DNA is TGCGCCAGCAGTGAGTACCTGTCCGGCATCAACTATGGCTACACCTTC. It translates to CASSEYLSGINYGYTF.